Shown below are 23 T cell receptor beta chains from a single sample sequenced in a study of human versus mouse CDR3 diversity and MHC coevolution. Profiled with immunoSEQ multiplex PCR; TCRdb holds only in-frame clones, not every one. The profile covers approximately 81,000 clones, with around 93% appearing a single time and 1.3% to 1.5% taken by the ten largest. The sample consisted of naive CD4+ T cells from blood. The subset was: CD45RO-negative CD62L-positive naive CD4 T cells. The source is a person between 30 and 69 years old in good health.

V gene TRBV18 combines with J gene TRBJ2-7; possibly TRBD1 for D (6 bases). In germline, CDR1 is KGHSH, CDR2 LQKENI. Trimming removed 6 bases from V and 6 bases from J, with 15 bases in between. CDR3 length: 13 amino acids. This CDR3 reads CASSLNRDPEQYF. DNA of the CDR3: TGTGCCAGCTCCTTGAACAGGGATCCCGAGCAGTACTTC.

The genes are TRBV18 and TRBJ2-7; D is undetermined. From germline, CDR1 is KGHSH and CDR2 LQKENI. The V end was cut by 3 bases, the J end by 5 bases, with 8 bases between. This CDR3 has 12 residues. The CDR3 is CASSPHMDEQYF. Written as DNA, the CDR3 is TGTGCCAGCTCACCGCACATGGACGAGCAGTACTTC.

This chain links TRBV18 with TRBJ1-1, with 10 bases aligning to TRBD1. Per the germline V gene, CDR1 is KGHSH and CDR2 is LQKENI. V was clipped by 2 bases and J by 5 bases; unmatched bases: 5. The CDR3 totals 15 residues. CDR3 in amino acids: CASSPGDRGRTEAFF. The DNA of the CDR3 is TGTGCCAGCTCACCAGGAGACAGGGGGCGGACTGAAGCTTTCTTT. Supplemented by reference TRBV18 and TRBJ1-1, the full variable domain reads NAGVMQNPRHLVRRRGQEARLRCSPMKGHSHVYWYRQLPEEGLKFMVYLQKENIIDESGMPKERFSAEFPKEGPSILRIQQVVRGDSAAYFCASSPGDRGRTEAFFGQGTRLTVV.

The rearrangement joins TRBV5-6 to TRBJ2-4; the match to TRBD2 covers 10 bases. The J segment lost 3 bases and the V segment lost 4 bases, leaving 7 bases of the junction unmatched. CDR3 length: 16 residues. Germline V CDR1 and CDR2: SGHDT, YYEEEE. CDR3 sequence (DNA): TGTGCCAGCAGCGGGGGACTAGCGTTGGACAAAAACATTCAGTACTTC. The encoded protein is CASSGGLALDKNIQYF.

The V and J genes are TRBV6-6 and TRBJ2-7; 8 bases map to TRBD1. Losses at the gene ends were 7 bases for V and 1 base for J; bases not matched to a gene: 9. CDR1 is MNHNY and CDR2 is SVGAGI in the germline V gene (reference sequence). The CDR3 extends over 15 amino acids. CDR3 amino acids: CASNTGGLHSYEQYF. The CDR3 nucleotides read TGTGCCAGCAACACAGGGGGTCTCCATTCCTACGAGCAGTACTTC.

The V gene is TRBV27, the J gene TRBJ1-6, with unresolved D. Looked up from germline, CDR1 is MNHEY and CDR2 is SMNVEV (reference sequence). CDR3 size: 14 residues. Trimming left V 6 bases short and J 9 bases short, with 15 bases between. CDR3 in DNA: TGTGCCAGCAGGGATTGGAGGTATGGTTCACCCCTCCACTTT. It specifies CASRDWRYGSPLHF.

Worth noting for this clone: The same CDR3 arises from other DNA sequences in this sample as well. The chain recombines TRBV5-4 with TRBJ2-2, with 7 bases lining up with TRBD2. Germline V lookup: CDR1 SGHNT, CDR2 YYREEE (reference sequence). This CDR3 is 17 amino acids long. V lost 4 bases and J lost 5; bases outside the gene matches: 14. DNA for the CDR3: TGTGCCAGCAGCAAAGACTCCGGGACGGGGGGAACCGGGGAGCTGTTTTTT. Amino acids: CASSKDSGTGGTGELFF.

V gene TRBV27 combines with J gene TRBJ1-1; the D is unclear. The V gene lost 7 bases and the J gene lost 6 bases, with 15 bases spanning the gap. The length of the CDR3 is 13 residues. CDR1 is MNHEY and CDR2 is SMNVEV in the germline V gene (reference sequence). The CDR3 spells CASTGYGTPEAFF. For the CDR3, the DNA is TGTGCCAGCACGGGGTATGGAACCCCTGAAGCTTTCTTT.

The CDR3 protein is CASSEYATRPGETQYF. CDR3 DNA sequence: TGTGCCAGCAGTGAATATGCGACAAGACCTGGGGAGACCCAGTACTTC. The rearrangement joins TRBV2 to TRBJ2-5; D call uncertain. This CDR3 comprises 16 residues. Germline V gives CDR1 SNHLY, CDR2 FYNNEI. Between the trimmed V and J ends, which lost 2 bases and 5 bases, there was a span of 18 bases.

V and J are TRBV11-2 and TRBJ2-1, with 7 bases identical to TRBD2. The CDR3 length is 17 residues. With 4 bases clipped from V and 6 bases from J, the junction kept 15 bases outside the gene matches. CDR1 SGHAT and CDR2 FQNNGV come from the germline V gene. The CDR3 here is CASSSITGGRLSNEQFF. CDR3 DNA: TGTGCCAGCAGCTCTATCACGGGGGGACGGTTGAGCAATGAGCAGTTCTTC.

The chain is built from TRBV5-5 and TRBJ2-5; TRBD1 matches 8 bases. The tail of the sequence fits TRBJ2-7 better, so the J call may be wrong. The CDR3 contains 14 residues. CDR1 is SGHKS, CDR2 YYEKEE, per germline (reference sequence). In DNA form, the CDR3 reads TGTGCCAGCAGCAGGGGACAGGCATCAGGCGAGCAGTACTTC. Translated, it gives CASSRGQASGEQYF.

This sequence joins TRBV5-1 and TRBJ2-2; 12 bases are shared with TRBD2. The junction had 7 bases not matched to a gene; V was cut back by 4 bases and J by 6 bases. This CDR3 is 16 amino acids long. Germline V gene sequence: CDR1 SGHRS, CDR2 YFSETQ. CDR3 in amino acids: CASSKTSGRSPGELFF. The CDR3 coding sequence is TGCGCCAGCAGCAAGACTAGCGGGAGATCGCCCGGGGAGCTGTTTTTT.

This chain uses TRBV28 with TRBJ2-7, with D possibly TRBD2 on 7 matching bases. The germline V and J ends were trimmed by 7 bases and 0 bases, with 19 bases remaining between them. The CDR3 totals 16 residues. Per the germline V gene, CDR1 is MDHEN and CDR2 is SYDVKM. This CDR3 is CASTIGGGRFSYEQYF. For the CDR3, the DNA is TGTGCCAGCACCATAGGCGGGGGCAGGTTCTCCTACGAGCAGTACTTC. The full variable domain, its missing parts supplied by reference TRBV28 and TRBJ2-7, is DVKVTQSSRYLVKRTGEKVFLECVQDMDHENMFWYRQDPGLGLRLIYFSYDVKMKEKGDIPEGYSVSREKKERFSLILESASTNQTSMYLCASTIGGGRFSYEQYFGPGTRLTVT.

The genes are TRBV4-3 and TRBJ2-4; weak D call: TRBD2 (6 bases). The CDR3 consists of 19 residues. Trimming took off 0 bases at V and 1 base at J, with 19 bases between the two ends. CDR1 is LGHNA and CDR2 is YSLEER in the germline V gene. CDR3 sequence (DNA): TGCGCCAGCAGCCAAGATCGAGTAGCGGTAGGCTTTGCCAAAAACATTCAGTACTTC. It yields the protein CASSQDRVAVGFAKNIQYF.

This clone has only one observation. V is TRBV7-2 and J is TRBJ1-1; D is uncertain. The germline gives CDR1 SGHTA, CDR2 FQGNSA. V dropped 2 bases and J dropped 4 bases, with 8 bases sitting between them. The CDR3 runs 13 residues. The CDR3 protein is CASSLRELTEAFF. In DNA form, the CDR3 reads TGTGCCAGCAGCTTACGGGAACTCACTGAAGCTTTCTTT.

The genes are TRBV27 and TRBJ1-5; possibly TRBD1 for D (5 bases). Germline-derived CDR1 and CDR2 are MNHEY and SMNVEV (reference sequence). The V and J ends lost 5 bases and 3 bases respectively, with 17 bases between them. The CDR3 length is 16 residues. The CDR3 DNA reads TGTGCCAGCAGTCGGCGCGGGGACCCAACCAATCAGCCCCAGCATTTT. Translated, it gives CASSRRGDPTNQPQHF.

The V gene is TRBV25-1, the J gene TRBJ1-1, with no clear D. The ends were cut back, 5 bases at V and 10 bases at J, with 14 bases in the middle. This CDR3 contains 12 residues. CDR1 is MGHDK and CDR2 is SYGVNS in the germline V gene. The CDR3 DNA sequence: TGTGCCAGCAGTACCCCCTGGGAGGGAGCTTTCTTT. Protein sequence: CASSTPWEGAFF.

CDR3 loop: CASSLVSGKSYEQYF. The CDR3 DNA is TGTGCCAGCAGCTTAGTTAGCGGTAAATCCTACGAGCAGTACTTC. The J gene is TRBJ2-7, the V gene TRBV7-9, with D possibly TRBD2 on 6 matching bases. Germline CDR1 and CDR2: SEHNR and FQNEAQ (reference sequence). V was clipped by 1 base and J by 1 base, with 11 bases between them. The CDR3 has 15 amino acids.

The J gene is TRBJ2-1, the V gene TRBV7-2, with 10 bases fitting TRBD2. CDR1 and CDR2 (germline): SGHTA, FQGNSA. Trimming took 5 bases from V and 2 from J; bases not matched to a gene: 6. This CDR3 comprises 16 residues. In DNA, the CDR3 is TGTGCCAGCAGCCGCACTACTAGCGGGGCCTACAATGAGCAGTTCTTC. As protein: CASSRTTSGAYNEQFF.

For the CDR3, the DNA is TGCAGCGTGGGGACTTTCATGAACACTGAAGCTTTCTTT. It specifies CSVGTFMNTEAFF. The chain is built from TRBV29-1 and TRBJ1-1, with a possible D match to TRBD1 (5 bases). The V gene lost 6 bases and the J gene lost 0 bases, with 11 bases spanning the gap. Germline CDR1 is SQVTM and CDR2 is ANQGSEA. This CDR3 region has 13 residues. Complete variable domain (other parts from reference TRBV29-1 and TRBJ1-1): SAVISQKPSRDICQRGTSLTIQCQVDSQVTMMFWYRQQPGQSLTLIATANQGSEATYESGFVIDKFPISRPNLTFSTLTVSNMSPEDSSIYLCSVGTFMNTEAFFGQGTRLTVV.

The V gene is TRBV29-1, the J gene TRBJ2-7; D not certain. CDR1 and CDR2 from the germline V gene are SQVTM and ANQGSEA. With 4 bases removed from V and 2 bases from J, the gap between germline ends came to 12 bases. The CDR3 extends over 13 amino acids. CDR3 coding DNA: TGCAGCGTTGTCGGTATCGATCCCTACGAGCAGTACTTC. Protein product: CSVVGIDPYEQYF.

This chain joins TRBV6-5 and TRBJ2-7; 8 positions match TRBD1. Trimming cost V 7 bases and J 3 bases; bases outside gene matches: 11. Germline V gives CDR1 MNHEY, CDR2 SVGAGI. This CDR3 has 15 residues. Here the CDR3 DNA reads TGTGCCAGCAACCGAGCCGGGACAGGCCTCTACGAGCAGTACTTC. Translation gives CASNRAGTGLYEQYF.

The V gene is TRBV11-3, the J gene TRBJ2-7; TRBD2 matches 9 bases. Germline V gene sequence: CDR1 SGHNT, CDR2 YENEEA. J gave up 4 bases and V 2 bases, and 9 bases lay outside the gene matches. The CDR3 runs to 16 residues. CDR3 loop: CASSLFVPSGKYEQYF. The CDR3 nucleotides are TGTGCCAGCAGCTTATTCGTGCCTAGCGGGAAGTACGAGCAGTACTTC.